Reported below is one T cell receptor (beta chain). As yet, its antigen is unknown. V dropped 5 bases and J dropped 1 base, with 24 bases sitting between them. The germline gives CDR1 SGHVS, CDR2 FNYEAQ. The CDR3 extends over 19 amino acids. The data belong to a study of T cells in Graves' hyperthyroidism and ophthalmopathy. Whole-study findings and limits: Ophthalmopathy was told apart from stable hyperthyroidism by a 13 V-J model.

Amplification targeted TCR beta CDR3 regions from RNA transcripts. HTBI primers were the set used in a first-round RT-PCR of the TCR CDR3. TCRdb ran MiXCR on the multiplex PCR reads and lists one entry per CDR3 protein. Seen here are a few hundred thousand distinct CDR3 sequences, roughly 50% observed once, and the top ten hold around 7.7%. This rearrangement joins TRBV7-6 to TRBJ2-4; TRBD1 might be the D (5 bases). Source material: peripheral blood or thyroid tissue (not recorded which). The source is a woman between 18 and 29 years old with Graves' hyperthyroidism. This CDR3 is CASSPWGSSLHVAKNIQYF. As DNA, the CDR3 is TGTGCCAGCAGCCCATGGGGCTCTTCGCTCCATGTGGCCAAAAACATTCAGTACTTC. Complete variable domain (other parts from reference TRBV7-6 and TRBJ2-4): GAGVSQSPRYKVTKRGQDVALRCDPISGHVSLYWYRQALGQGPEFLTYFNYEAQQDKSGLPNDRFSAERPEGSISTLTIQRTEQRDSAMYRCASSPWGSSLHVAKNIQYFGAGTRLSVL.